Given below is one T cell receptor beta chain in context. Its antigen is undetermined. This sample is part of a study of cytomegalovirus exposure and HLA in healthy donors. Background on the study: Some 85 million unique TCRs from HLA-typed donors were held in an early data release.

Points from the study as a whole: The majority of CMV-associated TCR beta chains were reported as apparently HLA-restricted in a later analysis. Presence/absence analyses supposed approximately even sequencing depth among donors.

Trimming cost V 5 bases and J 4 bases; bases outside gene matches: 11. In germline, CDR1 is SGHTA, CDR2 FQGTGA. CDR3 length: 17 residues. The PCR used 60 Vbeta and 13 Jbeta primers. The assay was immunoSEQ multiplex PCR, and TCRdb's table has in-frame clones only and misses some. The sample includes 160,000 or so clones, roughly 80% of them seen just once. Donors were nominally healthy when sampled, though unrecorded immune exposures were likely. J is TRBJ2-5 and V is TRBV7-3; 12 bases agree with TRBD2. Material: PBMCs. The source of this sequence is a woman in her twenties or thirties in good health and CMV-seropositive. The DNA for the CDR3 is TGTGCCAGCAGCCAGGGACTAGCGGGTATTCGGGGAGAGACCCAGTACTTC. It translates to CASSQGLAGIRGETQYF.